One sample yielded the 8 T cell receptor beta chains listed below, sequenced in a study of blood T cell repertoires in COVID-19. Some clones are missing from TCRdb's copy, which holds only in-frame ones; the method was immunoSEQ multiplex PCR. The table includes around 250,000 clones, less than 90% detected once. The material sequenced was peripheral blood. The receptors were sampled from a man aged 60-69 years who had recovered from COVID-19.

The chain uses TRBV7-2 and TRBJ1-3; no clear D. In germline, CDR1 is SGHTA, CDR2 FQGNSA. V was cut by 5 bases and J by 0 bases, with 17 bases left in between. This CDR3 is 17 amino acids long. In DNA form, the CDR3 reads TGTGCCAGCAGCGCCCCTGGACTCCTCAGCTCTGGAAACACCATATATTTT. Translating gives CASSAPGLLSSGNTIYF.

This chain links TRBV19 with TRBJ1-3, with 10 positions matching TRBD1. J gave up 9 bases and V 3 bases, and 5 bases lay outside the gene matches. CDR3 length: 14 residues. Germline V gene sequence: CDR1 LNHDA, CDR2 SQIVND (reference sequence). In DNA, the CDR3 is TGTGCCAGTAGTATTCCGGGACAGGGGAGCACCATATATTTT. It is translated as CASSIPGQGSTIYF.

V is TRBV29-1 and J is TRBJ1-6; the D gene is possibly TRBD1 (5 bases). V was clipped by 6 bases and J by 10 bases, with 16 bases between them. This CDR3 has 13 residues. Germline CDR1 is SQVTM and CDR2 is ANQGSEA. The chain's CDR3 is CSVQQGISSPLHF. The CDR3 coding sequence is TGCAGCGTCCAGCAGGGCATCTCGTCACCCCTCCACTTT.

The chain employs TRBV29-1 and TRBJ2-1, with D unclear. The CDR3 is 15 amino acids. Germline V gene lookup returns CDR1 SQVTM and CDR2 ANQGSEA. V shed 7 bases and J shed 0 bases, with 16 bases lying between them. CDR3 nucleotide sequence: TGCAGCGCGGATGACGGGTACAACTCCTACAATGAGCAGTTCTTC. Its translation: CSADDGYNSYNEQFF.

The genes are TRBV6-6 and TRBJ2-7; weak D call: TRBD1 (6 bases). In germline, CDR1 is MNHNY, CDR2 SVGAGI (reference sequence). CDR3 length equals 16 residues. Between the trimmed V and J ends, which lost 6 bases and 0 bases, there was a span of 18 bases. CDR3 sequence (DNA): TGTGCCAGCAGGCCGCCCCTCCGGGACAACTCCTACGAGCAGTACTTC. This codes for CASRPPLRDNSYEQYF.

The chain recombines TRBV15 with TRBJ2-1, with a tentative D call TRBD2 (5 bases). Germline V gene data show CDR1 as LNHNV and CDR2 as YYDKDF (reference sequence). The length of the CDR3 is 16 residues. Trimming stripped 4 bases from V and 4 bases from J, with 17 bases between. CDR3 in amino acids: CATSTLASHTYNEQFF. CDR3 in DNA: TGTGCCACCAGCACCCTAGCTTCCCACACTTACAATGAGCAGTTCTTC.

The V call is TRBV15, the J call TRBJ1-3; no reliable D call. The CDR3 has 13 residues. Germline V CDR1 and CDR2: LNHNV, YYDKDF (reference sequence). Trimming cost V 6 bases and J 4 bases, with 10 bases left between them. The CDR3 DNA reads as TGTGCCACCAGGTCTCTCCCGGGAAACACCATATATTTT. It translates to CATRSLPGNTIYF. Based on the CDR3 plus reference TRBV15 and TRBJ1-3, the full variable domain is DAMVIQNPRYQVTQFGKPVTLSCSQTLNHNVMYWYQQKSSQAPKLLFHYYDKDFNNEADTPDNFQSRRPNTSFCFLDIRSPGLGDTAMYLCATRSLPGNTIYFGEGSWLTVV.

This chain uses TRBV24-1 with TRBJ1-1; D not certain. The CDR3 has 13 amino acids. Trimming cost V 8 bases and J 0 bases, with 9 bases left between them. Germline-derived CDR1 and CDR2 are KGHDR and SFDVKD. The CDR3 region is CATTNGVNTEAFF. The CDR3 nucleotides are TGTGCCACCACGAACGGGGTGAACACTGAAGCTTTCTTT.